Following are 16 T cell receptor beta chains from one sample sequenced in a study of T cell repertoires in cytomegalovirus infection. TCRdb re-called the reads with MiXCR, one entry per CDR3 protein. The table includes 750,000 to 950,000 distinct CDR3 sequences, 29% detected once. Their antigen targets remain unknown. The input for sequencing was cultured CD8+ T cells from PBMCs, taken from culture after CMV antigen stimulation. Receptors were obtained from a human donor in good health (CMV status not recorded). Some clones in this sample may be carry-over from other donors' samples.

V is TRBV29-1 and J is TRBJ1-2; no firm D call. From germline, CDR1 is SQVTM and CDR2 ANQGSEA. The CDR3 loop spans 14 amino acids. V lost 4 bases and J 0 bases, leaving 12 bases between the germline ends. The CDR3 region has the DNA TGCAGCGTTGTGACCCGGATAGCTAACTATGGCTACACCTTC. This codes for CSVVTRIANYGYTF.

This clonotype was recorded many times. This chain links TRBV7-8 with TRBJ2-1; TRBD1 might be the D (6 bases). V was pared by 6 bases and J by 4 bases, with 16 bases between. CDR1 is SGHVS, CDR2 FQNEAQ, per germline. This CDR3 spans 15 amino acids. CDR3 protein: CASSYRDRVYNEQFF. CDR3 nucleotide sequence: TGTGCCAGCAGTTACAGGGATAGGGTTTACAATGAGCAGTTCTTC.

This clonotype was counted between two and nine times. The chain has TRBV14 and TRBJ2-5; D remains unclear. Germline-derived CDR1 and CDR2 are SGHDN and FVKESK. This CDR3 region has 12 residues. The V and J ends lost 8 bases and 7 bases respectively, with 14 bases between them. The CDR3 coding sequence is TGTGCCAGCGAACCCACAACATGGACCCAGTACTTC. Translated, it gives CASEPTTWTQYF.

This chain joins TRBV4-1 and TRBJ2-3, with TRBD2 matching 9 bases. V was pared by 4 bases and J by 2 bases, with 7 bases of the junction left unmatched. CDR1 MGHRA and CDR2 YSYEKL come from the germline V gene. This CDR3 contains 16 residues. DNA for the CDR3: TGCGCCAGCAGCCCTCGAGGGACTAGCCTCACAGATACGCAGTATTTT. Protein sequence: CASSPRGTSLTDTQYF.

This clonotype was seen a handful of times. This chain uses TRBV28 with TRBJ1-1; the D gene is possibly TRBD1 (6 bases). V lost 6 bases, J lost 1 base, and 12 bases lay in between. CDR3 size: 14 residues. Germline loops: CDR1 MDHEN, CDR2 SYDVKM. CDR3 in amino acids: CASRRQVRNTEAFF. The CDR3 DNA reads as TGTGCCAGCAGGCGACAGGTTAGGAACACTGAAGCTTTCTTT.

The rearrangement joins TRBV6-1 to TRBJ1-1; 8 bases agree with TRBD1. V lost 3 bases and J lost 6; bases outside the gene matches: 6. CDR1 and CDR2 (germline): MNHNS, SASEGT. The CDR3 is 14 residues long. The CDR3 sequence: CASSEDRVWAEAFF. Written as DNA, the CDR3 is TGTGCCAGCAGTGAGGACAGGGTCTGGGCTGAAGCTTTCTTT.

The chain has TRBV12-3 or TRBV12-4 and TRBJ1-4; 9 positions agree with TRBD1. Trimming at V came to 5 bases and at J to 6 bases, leaving 7 bases not matched to a gene. The CDR3 spans 15 residues. The CDR3 loop is CASSLWTGEHEKLFF. The CDR3, as DNA: TGTGCCAGCAGTCTATGGACAGGGGAGCATGAAAAACTGTTTTTT.

This clonotype was found many times. The CDR3 DNA reads TGTGCCAGCAGTTTACGGGGGGTATACGAGCAGTACGTC. As protein: CASSLRGVYEQYV. The genes are TRBV12-3 or TRBV12-4 and TRBJ2-7; 7 bases fit TRBD2. The CDR3 runs 13 residues. Germline trimming cut 2 bases from V and 4 bases from J; bases unmatched to any gene: 2.

The chain has TRBV11-3 and TRBJ2-1; D tentatively fits TRBD1 or TRBD2 (6 bases each). Trimming removed 5 bases from V and 0 bases from J, with 14 bases in between. Germline V gene data show CDR1 as SGHNT and CDR2 as YENEEA. CDR3 length: 16 residues. The CDR3: CASSPLGGDSYNEQFF. Here the CDR3 DNA reads TGTGCCAGCAGCCCCCTGGGGGGCGACTCCTACAATGAGCAGTTCTTC.

In this sample, this clonotype turned up a few times. CDR3 region: CASSSRDATTQETQYF. CDR3 bases: TGTGCCAGCAGCAGCAGGGACGCGACGACCCAAGAGACCCAGTACTTC. This chain links TRBV7-9 with TRBJ2-5, with D perhaps TRBD1 or TRBD2 (5 bases each). The CDR3 has 16 amino acids. V was pared by 5 bases and J by 1 base, with 17 bases between. In germline, CDR1 is SEHNR, CDR2 FQNEAQ (reference sequence).

The gene calls are TRBV7-4 and TRBJ1-4, with a possible D match to TRBD1 (6 bases). This CDR3 region has 15 residues. V gave up 5 bases and J gave up 8 bases, with 18 bases separating them. Germline V gene data show CDR1 as SGHVT and CDR2 as SQSDAQ. This CDR3 reads CASSQAGGAEEKLFF. In DNA form, the CDR3 reads TGTGCCAGCAGCCAGGCGGGGGGGGCGGAAGAAAAACTGTTTTTT. Complete variable domain (other parts from reference TRBV7-4 and TRBJ1-4): GAGVSQSPRYKVAKRGRDVALRCDSISGHVTLYWYRQTLGQGSEVLTYSQSDAQRDKSGRPSGRFSAERPERSVSTLKIQRTEQGDSAVYLCASSQAGGAEEKLFFGSGTQLSVL.

This rearrangement joins TRBV6-8 to TRBJ2-5, with D unresolved. Germline lookup yields CDR1 MNHGY and CDR2 SAAAGT. The CDR3 contains 15 residues. V lost 7 bases and J lost 5, with 20 bases in between. The chain's CDR3 is CASTLGFRTWETQYF. The CDR3 coding sequence is TGTGCCAGCACCCTGGGGTTTCGGACGTGGGAGACCCAGTACTTC.

The sample holds many counts of this clonotype. V usage is TRBV7-6 and J usage is TRBJ2-1; 14 positions agree with TRBD2. V shed 2 bases and J 2 bases; nucleotides not matched to a gene: 8. Per the germline V gene, CDR1 is SGHVS and CDR2 is FNYEAQ. CDR3 length: 19 amino acids. CDR3 nucleotides: TGTGCCAGCAGCTTAAGGGGGACTAGCGGGGGAGGGCCCTACAATGAGCAGTTCTTC. This codes for CASSLRGTSGGGPYNEQFF.

This clonotype was seen a handful of times. The V and J genes are TRBV9 and TRBJ2-3; TRBD1 matches at 9 bases. The CDR3 runs 17 residues. From germline, CDR1 is SGDLS and CDR2 YYNGEE. V shed 0 bases, J shed 2 bases, and the junction held 7 bases outside the gene matches. The CDR3 protein is CASSVGDRVDNTDTQYF. CDR3 nucleotide sequence: TGTGCCAGCAGCGTAGGGGACAGGGTTGATAACACAGATACGCAGTATTTT.

The sample holds a few counts of this clonotype. The rearrangement uses TRBV7-2 and TRBJ1-5, with no clear D. The CDR3 runs 13 residues. V lost 6 bases and J lost 7, with 13 bases in between. Looked up from germline, CDR1 is SGHTA and CDR2 is FQGNSA. This CDR3 reads CASSFLEGQPQHF. DNA for the CDR3: TGTGCCAGCAGTTTCCTTGAGGGACAGCCCCAGCATTTT.

CDR3 protein: CSARGSTGVYEQYV. CDR3 in DNA: TGCAGTGCTAGAGGTTCGACTGGGGTCTACGAGCAGTACGTC. V is TRBV20-1 and J is TRBJ2-7, with D uncertain. Between the trimmed V and J ends, which lost 1 base and 3 bases, there was a span of 13 bases. CDR1 DFQATT and CDR2 SNEGSKA come from the germline V gene (reference sequence). The CDR3 extends over 14 amino acids.